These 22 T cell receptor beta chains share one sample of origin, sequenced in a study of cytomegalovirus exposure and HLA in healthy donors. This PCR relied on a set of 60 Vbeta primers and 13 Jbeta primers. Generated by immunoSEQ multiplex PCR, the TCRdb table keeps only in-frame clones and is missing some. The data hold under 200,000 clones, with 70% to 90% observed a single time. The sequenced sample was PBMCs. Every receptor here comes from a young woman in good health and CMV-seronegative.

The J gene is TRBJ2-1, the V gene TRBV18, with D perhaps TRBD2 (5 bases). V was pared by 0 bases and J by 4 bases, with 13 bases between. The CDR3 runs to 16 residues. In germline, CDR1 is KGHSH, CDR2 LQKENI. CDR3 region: CASSPPSLAGYNEQFF. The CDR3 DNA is TGTGCCAGCTCACCACCTTCTCTAGCCGGATACAATGAGCAGTTCTTC.

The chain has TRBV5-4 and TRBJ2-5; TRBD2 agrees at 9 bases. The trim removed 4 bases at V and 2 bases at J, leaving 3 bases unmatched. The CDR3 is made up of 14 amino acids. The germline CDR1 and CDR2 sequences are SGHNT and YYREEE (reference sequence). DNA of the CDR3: TGTGCCAGCAGCGTAGCGGGAGTTCAAGAGACCCAGTACTTC. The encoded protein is CASSVAGVQETQYF.

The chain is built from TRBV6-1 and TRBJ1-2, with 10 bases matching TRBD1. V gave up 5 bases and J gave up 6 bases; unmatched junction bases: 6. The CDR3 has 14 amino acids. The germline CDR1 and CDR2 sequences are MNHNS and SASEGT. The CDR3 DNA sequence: TGTGCCAGCAGTCCCCGGACAGGGGGAGATGGCTACACCTTC. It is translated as CASSPRTGGDGYTF.

DNA of the CDR3: TGTGCCAGCAGCACTAGCGGGGGGGCCCAGGAGACCCAGTACTTC. This translates into CASSTSGGAQETQYF. The genes are TRBV7-9 and TRBJ2-5; the match to TRBD2 covers 13 bases. Per germline, CDR1 SEHNR and CDR2 FQNEAQ (reference sequence). The CDR3 sequence is 15 residues long. Trimming cost V 5 bases and J 5 bases; bases outside gene matches: 5. The whole variable domain, filled in from reference TRBV7-9 and TRBJ2-5, reads DTGVSQNPRHKITKRGQNVTFRCDPISEHNRLYWYRQTLGQGPEFLTYFQNEAQLEKSRLLSDRFSAERPKGSFSTLEIQRTEQGDSAMYLCASSTSGGAQETQYFGPGTRLLVL.

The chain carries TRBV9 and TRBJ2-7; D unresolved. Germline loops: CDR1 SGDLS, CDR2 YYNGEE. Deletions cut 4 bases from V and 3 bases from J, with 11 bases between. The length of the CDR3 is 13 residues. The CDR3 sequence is CASSLNPNYEQYF. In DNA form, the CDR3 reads TGTGCCAGCAGCCTAAATCCAAACTACGAGCAGTACTTC.

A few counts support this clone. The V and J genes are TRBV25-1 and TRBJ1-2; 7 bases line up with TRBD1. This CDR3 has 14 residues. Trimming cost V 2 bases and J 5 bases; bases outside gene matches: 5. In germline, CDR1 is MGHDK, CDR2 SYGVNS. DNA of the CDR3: TGTGCCAGCAGTGAAGCCGGGACAGCTTATGGCTACACCTTC. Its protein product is CASSEAGTAYGYTF.

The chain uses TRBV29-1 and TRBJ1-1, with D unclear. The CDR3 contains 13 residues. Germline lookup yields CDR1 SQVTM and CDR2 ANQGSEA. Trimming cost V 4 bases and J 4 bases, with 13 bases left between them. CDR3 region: CSVGEQRSTEAFF. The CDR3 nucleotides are TGCAGCGTTGGGGAGCAGAGGAGCACTGAAGCTTTCTTT.

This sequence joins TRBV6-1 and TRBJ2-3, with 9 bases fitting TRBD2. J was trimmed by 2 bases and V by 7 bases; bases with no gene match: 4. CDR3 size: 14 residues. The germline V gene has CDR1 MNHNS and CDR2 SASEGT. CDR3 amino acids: CASKSSGNTDTQYF. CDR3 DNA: TGTGCCAGCAAATCTAGCGGGAACACAGATACGCAGTATTTT.

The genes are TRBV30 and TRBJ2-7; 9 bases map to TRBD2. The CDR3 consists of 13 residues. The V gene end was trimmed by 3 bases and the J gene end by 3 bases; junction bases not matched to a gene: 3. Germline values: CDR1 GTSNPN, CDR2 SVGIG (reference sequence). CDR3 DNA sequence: TGTGCCTGGAGAGATAGCGGGAGCTACGAGCAGTACTTC. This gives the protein CAWRDSGSYEQYF. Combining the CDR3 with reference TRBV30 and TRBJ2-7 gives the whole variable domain SQTIHQWPATLVQPVGSPLSLECTVEGTSNPNLYWYRQAAGRGLQLLFYSVGIGQISSEVPQNLSASRPQDRQFILSSKKLLLSDSGFYLCAWRDSGSYEQYFGPGTRLTVT.

CDR3 loop: CASSQVGLGNQPQHF. The CDR3 DNA follows: TGCGCCAGCAGCCAAGTTGGGCTTGGCAATCAGCCCCAGCATTTT. The chain carries TRBV4-1 and TRBJ1-5; D not certain. The V and J ends lost 1 base and 2 bases respectively, with 9 bases between them. The CDR3 runs to 15 residues. Germline V lookup: CDR1 MGHRA, CDR2 YSYEKL.

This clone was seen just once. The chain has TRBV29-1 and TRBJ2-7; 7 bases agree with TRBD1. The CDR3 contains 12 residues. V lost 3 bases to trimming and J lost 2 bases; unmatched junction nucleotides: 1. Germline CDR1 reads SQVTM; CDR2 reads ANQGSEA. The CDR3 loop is CSVETGPYEQYF. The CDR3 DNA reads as TGCAGCGTTGAGACAGGGCCCTACGAGCAGTACTTC.

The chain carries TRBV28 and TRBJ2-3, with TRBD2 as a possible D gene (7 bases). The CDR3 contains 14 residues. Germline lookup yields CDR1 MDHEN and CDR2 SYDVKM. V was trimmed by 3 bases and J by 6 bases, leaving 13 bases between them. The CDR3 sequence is CASSFFGGRDTQYF. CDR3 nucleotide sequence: TGTGCCAGCAGTTTTTTCGGGGGGCGGGATACGCAGTATTTT. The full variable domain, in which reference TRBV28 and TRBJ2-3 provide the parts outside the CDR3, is DVKVTQSSRYLVKRTGEKVFLECVQDMDHENMFWYRQDPGLGLRLIYFSYDVKMKEKGDIPEGYSVSREKKERFSLILESASTNQTSMYLCASSFFGGRDTQYFGPGTRLTVL.

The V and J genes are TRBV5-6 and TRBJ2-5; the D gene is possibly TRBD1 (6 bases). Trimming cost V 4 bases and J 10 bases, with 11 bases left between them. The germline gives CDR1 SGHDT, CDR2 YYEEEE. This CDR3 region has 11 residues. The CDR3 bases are TGTGCCAGCAGCCGGCAGGGACACCAGTACTTC. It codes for CASSRQGHQYF.

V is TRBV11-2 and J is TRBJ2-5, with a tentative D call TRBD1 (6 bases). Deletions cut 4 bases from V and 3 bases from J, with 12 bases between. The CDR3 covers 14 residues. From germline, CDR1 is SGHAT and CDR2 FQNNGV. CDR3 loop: CASSSVSGEETQYF. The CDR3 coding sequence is TGTGCCAGCAGCTCCGTTTCAGGGGAAGAGACCCAGTACTTC.

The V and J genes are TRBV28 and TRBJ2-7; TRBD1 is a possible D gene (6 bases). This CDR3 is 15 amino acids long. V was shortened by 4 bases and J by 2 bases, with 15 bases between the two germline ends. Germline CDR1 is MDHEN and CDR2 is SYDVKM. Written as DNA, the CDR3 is TGTGCCAGCAGTTCACCCCTGGGACACCCCTACGAGCAGTACTTC. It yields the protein CASSSPLGHPYEQYF.

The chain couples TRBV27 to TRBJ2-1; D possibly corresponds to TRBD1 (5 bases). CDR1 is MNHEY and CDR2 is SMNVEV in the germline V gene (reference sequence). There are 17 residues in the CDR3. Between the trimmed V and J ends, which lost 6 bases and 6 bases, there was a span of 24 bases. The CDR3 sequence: CASSQLPMYPQGNEQFF. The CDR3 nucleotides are TGTGCCAGCAGCCAATTACCGATGTACCCGCAGGGCAATGAGCAGTTCTTC.

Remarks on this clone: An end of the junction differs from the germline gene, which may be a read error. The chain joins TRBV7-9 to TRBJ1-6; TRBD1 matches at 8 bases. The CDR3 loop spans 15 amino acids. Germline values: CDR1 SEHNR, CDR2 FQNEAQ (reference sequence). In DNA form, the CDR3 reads TGTTCCAGCAGCTTAGGACAGGGATGGAATTCACCCCTCCACTTT. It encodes CSSSLGQGWNSPLHF.

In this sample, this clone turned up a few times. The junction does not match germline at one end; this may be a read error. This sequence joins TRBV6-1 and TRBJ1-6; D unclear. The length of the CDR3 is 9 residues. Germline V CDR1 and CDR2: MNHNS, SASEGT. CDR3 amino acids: CARNSPLHF. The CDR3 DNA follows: TGTGCCAGAAATTCTCCCCTCCACTTT.

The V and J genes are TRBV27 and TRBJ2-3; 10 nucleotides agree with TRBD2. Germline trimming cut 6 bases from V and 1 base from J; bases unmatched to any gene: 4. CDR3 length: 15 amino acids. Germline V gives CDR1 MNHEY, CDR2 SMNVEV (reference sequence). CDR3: CASSLLAGGTDTQYF. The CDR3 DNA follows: TGTGCCAGCAGCCTGCTAGCGGGGGGCACAGATACGCAGTATTTT.

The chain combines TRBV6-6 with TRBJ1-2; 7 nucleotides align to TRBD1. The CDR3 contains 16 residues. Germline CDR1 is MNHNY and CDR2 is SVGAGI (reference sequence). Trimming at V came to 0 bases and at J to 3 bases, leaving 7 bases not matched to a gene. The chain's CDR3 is CASSYSIQGVYYGYTF. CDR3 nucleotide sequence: TGTGCCAGCAGTTACTCTATCCAGGGGGTTTACTATGGCTACACCTTC.

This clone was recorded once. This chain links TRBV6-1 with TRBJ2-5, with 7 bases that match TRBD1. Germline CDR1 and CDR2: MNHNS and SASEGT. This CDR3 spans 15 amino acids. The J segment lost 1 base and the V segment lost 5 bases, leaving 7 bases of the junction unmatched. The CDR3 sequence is CASSPLGQIQETQYF. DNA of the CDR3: TGTGCCAGCAGTCCCCTGGGACAGATCCAAGAGACCCAGTACTTC.

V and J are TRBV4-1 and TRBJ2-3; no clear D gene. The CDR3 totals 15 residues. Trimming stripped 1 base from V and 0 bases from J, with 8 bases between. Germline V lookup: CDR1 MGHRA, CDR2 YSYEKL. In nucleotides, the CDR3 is TGCGCCAGCAGCCAAGTCTTGTCTAGCACAGATACGCAGTATTTT. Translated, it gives CASSQVLSSTDTQYF.